A single sample is the source of the 32 T cell receptor beta chains below, sequenced in a study of technical replicates of blood from a handful of donors. Method: immunoSEQ multiplex PCR; TCRdb's copy keeps in-frame clones and lacks some. The sample yields under 90,000 clones, 85% to 95% seen once. The sample comprised T cells isolated from PBMCs. These receptors originate from a human donor in good health.

The chain has TRBV7-6 and TRBJ1-2, with TRBD1 identical over 10 bases. CDR1 and CDR2 (germline): SGHVS, FNYEAQ. V lost 4 bases, J lost 4 bases, and 6 bases stayed unmatched. The CDR3 loop spans 15 amino acids. CDR3 coding DNA: TGTGCCAGCAGCTCAGACAGGGGGCAGGGCTATGGCTACACCTTC. Its protein product is CASSSDRGQGYGYTF.

The V gene is TRBV28, the J gene TRBJ1-5, with D maybe TRBD1 (5 bases). Trimming took off 6 bases at V and 4 bases at J, with 19 bases between the two ends. The germline CDR1 and CDR2 sequences are MDHEN and SYDVKM. The CDR3 runs to 16 residues. CDR3 protein: CASSPPPQGGNQPQHF. CDR3 DNA: TGTGCCAGCAGCCCTCCACCTCAGGGAGGGAATCAGCCCCAGCATTTT.

The chain is built from TRBV19 and TRBJ1-5; a possible D gene is TRBD1 (6 bases). V shed 4 bases and J shed 6 bases, with 13 bases lying between them. In germline, CDR1 is LNHDA, CDR2 SQIVND (reference sequence). CDR3 length: 14 residues. This CDR3 is CASSNRAPGQPQHF. The DNA of the CDR3 is TGTGCCAGTAGTAACAGGGCTCCAGGTCAGCCCCAGCATTTT.

J is TRBJ2-1 and V is TRBV6-5, with D possibly TRBD2 on 6 matching bases. V was cut by 4 bases and J by 3 bases, with 16 bases left in between. The CDR3 covers 16 residues. From germline, CDR1 is MNHEY and CDR2 SVGAGI. CDR3 bases: TGTGCCAGCAGTTTGTTTCCTAGCGACCACTACAATGAGCAGTTCTTC. Translated: CASSLFPSDHYNEQFF.

V and J are TRBV6-1 and TRBJ1-1; 10 nucleotides agree with TRBD1. The CDR3 length is 14 residues. With 7 bases clipped from V and 2 bases from J, the junction kept 4 bases outside the gene matches. CDR1 and CDR2 from the germline V gene are MNHNS and SASEGT. The CDR3 DNA reads as TGTGCCAGCATTTTGACAGGGGGCAACACTGAAGCTTTCTTT. Translating it yields CASILTGGNTEAFF.

The chain uses TRBV10-3 and TRBJ1-4; no reliable D call. With 11 bases removed from V and 0 bases from J, the gap between germline ends came to 16 bases. From germline, CDR1 is ENHRY and CDR2 SYGVKD. The CDR3 contains 15 residues. Here the CDR3 reads CAAGSPSSTNEKLFF. In DNA, the CDR3 is TGTGCCGCGGGGTCCCCGAGTTCAACTAATGAAAAACTGTTTTTT.

This clone was seen a single time. V and J are TRBV6-6 and TRBJ2-7, with a tentative D call TRBD1 (6 bases). The V gene's germline CDR1 is MNHNY and CDR2 SVGAGI (reference sequence). Trimming left V 2 bases short and J 2 bases short, with 10 bases between. There are 14 residues in the CDR3. CDR3 amino acids: CASSYGTFTYEQYF. The CDR3 region has the DNA TGTGCCAGCAGTTACGGGACATTTACCTACGAGCAGTACTTC.

The rearrangement uses TRBV6-5 and TRBJ2-7, with D possibly being TRBD1 (5 bases). The CDR3 consists of 11 residues. The V gene lost 10 bases and the J gene lost 1 base, with 8 bases spanning the gap. Per the germline V gene, CDR1 is MNHEY and CDR2 is SVGAGI. The CDR3 region is CATQGSYEQYF. The CDR3 region has the DNA TGTGCCACCCAGGGTTCCTACGAGCAGTACTTC.

CDR3 sequence reads: CASSQDNDRGYEQYF. The CDR3 DNA reads as TGTGCCAGCAGCCAAGATAACGACAGGGGCTACGAGCAGTACTTC. The rearrangement uses TRBV14 and TRBJ2-7, with TRBD1 matching 8 bases. The V and J ends lost 0 bases and 3 bases, in that order; junction bases with no gene match: 4. This CDR3 region has 15 residues. Germline CDR1 SGHDN, CDR2 FVKESK.

This CDR3 reads CASSFEGRNEQFF. In nucleotides, the CDR3 is TGCGCCAGCAGCTTCGAGGGCAGGAATGAGCAGTTCTTC. The rearrangement joins TRBV5-1 to TRBJ2-1; TRBD2 might be the D (5 bases). The CDR3 sequence is 13 residues long. The germline V gene has CDR1 SGHRS and CDR2 YFSETQ. Trimming shortened V by 2 bases and J by 7 bases, and 10 bases separated the two germline ends. The complete variable domain, with remaining parts taken from reference TRBV5-1 and TRBJ2-1, reads KAGVTQTPRYLIKTRGQQVTLSCSPISGHRSVSWYQQTPGQGLQFLFEYFSETQRNKGNFPGRFSGRQFSNSRSEMNVSTLELGDSALYLCASSFEGRNEQFFGPGTRLTVL.

The V gene is TRBV7-9, the J gene TRBJ2-3; D uncertain. The germline CDR1 and CDR2 sequences are SEHNR and FQNEAQ (reference sequence). The CDR3 is made up of 12 amino acids. Trimming took 5 bases from V and 6 from J, leaving 9 bases between them. The CDR3 region has the DNA TGTGCCAGCAGCCCAGCAGGTGATACGCAGTATTTT. Its translation is CASSPAGDTQYF.

V gene TRBV2 combines with J gene TRBJ1-2, with D unclear. The CDR3 spans 11 residues. Germline CDR1 SNHLY, CDR2 FYNNEI. The ends were cut back, 4 bases at V and 4 bases at J, with 4 bases in the middle. This CDR3 reads CASSAGYGYTF. The CDR3 nucleotides read TGTGCCAGCAGTGCAGGCTATGGCTACACCTTC. Full variable domain (remainder filled in from reference TRBV2 and TRBJ1-2): EPEVTQTPSHQVTQMGQEVILRCVPISNHLYFYWYRQILGQKVEFLVSFYNNEISEKSEIFDDQFSVERPDGSNFTLKIRSTKLEDSAMYFCASSAGYGYTFGSGTRLTVV.

The CDR3 bases are TGTGCCAGCAGCTTGCGGGGAGCAGGAGGTTACAATGAGCAGTTCTTC. Amino acids: CASSLRGAGGYNEQFF. This chain uses TRBV5-4 with TRBJ2-1; tentatively, D is TRBD2 (5 bases). V lost 1 base, J lost 4 bases, and 15 bases lay in between. This CDR3 is built from 16 residues. Germline V lookup: CDR1 SGHNT, CDR2 YYREEE (reference sequence).

The rearrangement links TRBV6-6 to TRBJ2-4; 7 nucleotides agree with TRBD1. The germline CDR1 and CDR2 sequences are MNHNY and SVGAGI (reference sequence). Losses at the gene ends were 10 bases for V and 6 bases for J; bases not matched to a gene: 0. CDR3 length equals 10 residues. The CDR3 sequence is CATGGNIQYF. CDR3 bases: TGTGCCACAGGGGGAAACATTCAGTACTTC.

The J gene is TRBJ1-5, the V gene TRBV6-1; no reliable D call. Trimming cost V 10 bases and J 0 bases, with 16 bases left between them. This CDR3 has 15 amino acids. Germline V gives CDR1 MNHNS, CDR2 SASEGT. DNA of the CDR3: TGTGCCACAGCGGAGGCCTATAATAGCAATCAGCCCCAGCATTTT. This sequence encodes CATAEAYNSNQPQHF.

The V gene is TRBV30, the J gene TRBJ2-3; TRBD2 matches 8 bases. Germline CDR1 and CDR2: GTSNPN and SVGIG (reference sequence). Trimming cost V 4 bases and J 9 bases; bases outside gene matches: 12. This CDR3 comprises 14 residues. DNA for the CDR3: TGTGCCTGGACGGGTGGCCGGGGGGGTGGAACGCAGTATTTT. Amino acids: CAWTGGRGGGTQYF. Variable domain in full (rest from reference TRBV30 and TRBJ2-3): SQTIHQWPATLVQPVGSPLSLECTVEGTSNPNLYWYRQAAGRGLQLLFYSVGIGQISSEVPQNLSASRPQDRQFILSSKKLLLSDSGFYLCAWTGGRGGGTQYFGPGTRLTVL.

The chain uses TRBV19 and TRBJ2-1; maybe TRBD2 (5 bases). This CDR3 comprises 14 residues. The ends were cut back, 1 base at V and 4 bases at J, with 8 bases in the middle. From germline, CDR1 is LNHDA and CDR2 SQIVND (reference sequence). The CDR3 region is CASSIGDYYNEQFF. Here the CDR3 DNA reads TGTGCCAGTAGTATAGGAGACTATTACAATGAGCAGTTCTTC. Using reference TRBV19 and TRBJ2-1 for the parts outside the CDR3, the full variable domain is DGGITQSPKYLFRKEGQNVTLSCEQNLNHDAMYWYRQDPGQGLRLIYYSQIVNDFQKGDIAEGYSVSREKKESFPLTVTSAQKNPTAFYLCASSIGDYYNEQFFGPGTRLTVL.

V gene TRBV7-9 combines with J gene TRBJ2-2, with D perhaps TRBD2 (6 bases). Trimming pared 1 base from V and 6 bases from J, leaving 12 bases between. The CDR3 totals 15 residues. Germline loops: CDR1 SEHNR, CDR2 FQNEAQ (reference sequence). This CDR3 reads CASSLVREEAGELFF. For the CDR3, the DNA is TGTGCCAGCAGCTTAGTGAGGGAGGAGGCCGGGGAGCTGTTTTTT.

The genes are TRBV19 and TRBJ2-7; 9 bases are shared with TRBD1. The CDR3 loop spans 13 amino acids. Germline lookup yields CDR1 LNHDA and CDR2 SQIVND (reference sequence). V dropped 3 bases and J dropped 4; count of bases not matched to a gene: 1. Written as DNA, the CDR3 is TGTGCCAGTAGTATGACAGGGGGATACGAGCAGTACTTC. Its protein product is CASSMTGGYEQYF.

V and J are TRBV27 and TRBJ1-5; D possibly corresponds to TRBD1 (6 bases). Germline V gene lookup returns CDR1 MNHEY and CDR2 SMNVEV (reference sequence). The CDR3 length is 14 residues. Trimming took 5 bases from V and 6 from J, leaving 14 bases between them. CDR3: CASSATGSGQPQHF. CDR3 sequence (DNA): TGTGCCAGCAGTGCCACAGGGTCGGGTCAGCCCCAGCATTTT.

V and J are TRBV23-1 and TRBJ2-5, with 11 bases lining up with TRBD1. TRBV23-1 is designated an ORF whose function remains uncertain. This CDR3 is built from 14 residues. After removal of 4 bases from V and 4 bases from J, the junction contained 2 bases not matched to a gene. CDR3 DNA sequence: TGCGCCAGCAGTCCCGGGACAGGGGGAGAGACCCAGTACTTC. Translating it yields CASSPGTGGETQYF.

The chain recombines TRBV27 with TRBJ2-4; the D gene is possibly TRBD2 (6 bases). Trimming took 6 bases from V and 6 from J, leaving 9 bases between them. In germline, CDR1 is MNHEY, CDR2 SMNVEV (reference sequence). The CDR3 length is 12 residues. The CDR3 DNA reads TGTGCCAGCAGAGGAGGGTTAAACATTCAGTACTTC. Its protein is CASRGGLNIQYF.

The rearrangement uses TRBV7-9 and TRBJ2-1, with TRBD2 matching 8 bases. Germline CDR1 SEHNR, CDR2 FQNEAQ (reference sequence). Trimming took 5 bases from V and 0 from J; bases not matched to a gene: 6. This CDR3 is built from 16 residues. This CDR3 is CASSPGGVPSYNEQFF. CDR3 bases: TGTGCCAGCAGCCCCGGGGGGGTTCCCTCCTACAATGAGCAGTTCTTC.

J is TRBJ1-3 and V is TRBV6-1; TRBD1 aligns across 9 bases. V lost 6 bases, J lost 4 bases, and 4 bases stayed unmatched. This CDR3 comprises 14 residues. Germline V CDR1 and CDR2: MNHNS, SASEGT. The CDR3 coding sequence is TGTGCCAGCAGAACGGGGACAGGGGGAAACACCATATATTTT. Its translation is CASRTGTGGNTIYF.

The chain couples TRBV5-8 to TRBJ2-1; D is perhaps TRBD1 (5 bases). Deletions cut 4 bases from V and 4 bases from J, with 12 bases between. The CDR3 length is 14 residues. Germline CDR1 reads SGHTS; CDR2 reads YDEGEE. The CDR3 DNA is TGTGCCAGCAGCAACGACAGAGGATACAATGAGCAGTTCTTC. Translated: CASSNDRGYNEQFF.

The chain has TRBV28 and TRBJ1-3; D uncertain. Germline V CDR1 and CDR2: MDHEN, SYDVKM. The ends were cut back, 8 bases at V and 1 base at J, with 9 bases in the middle. The CDR3 extends over 13 amino acids. In DNA, the CDR3 is TGTGCCAGCGGTACATATTCTGGAAACACCATATATTTT. Its protein is CASGTYSGNTIYF.

V is TRBV5-4 and J is TRBJ2-3, with D possibly TRBD1 on 6 matching bases. V lost 0 bases to trimming and J lost 0 bases, with 11 bases between them. CDR3 length equals 16 residues. In germline, CDR1 is SGHNT, CDR2 YYREEE (reference sequence). The CDR3 loop reads CASSLGWTVSTDTQYF. The CDR3 DNA follows: TGTGCCAGCAGCTTGGGATGGACAGTTAGCACAGATACGCAGTATTTT.

This chain joins TRBV30 and TRBJ1-6; 7 positions agree with TRBD1. This CDR3 contains 14 residues. Per the germline V gene, CDR1 is GTSNPN and CDR2 is SVGIG (reference sequence). With 6 bases clipped from V and 6 bases from J, the junction kept 8 bases outside the gene matches. This CDR3 is CACNRGGGNSPLHF. DNA for the CDR3: TGTGCCTGCAACAGGGGTGGAGGTAATTCACCCCTCCACTTT. Using reference TRBV30 and TRBJ1-6 for the parts outside the CDR3, the full variable domain is SQTIHQWPATLVQPVGSPLSLECTVEGTSNPNLYWYRQAAGRGLQLLFYSVGIGQISSEVPQNLSASRPQDRQFILSSKKLLLSDSGFYLCACNRGGGNSPLHFGNGTRLTVT.

The chain is built from TRBV7-8 and TRBJ1-1; the match to TRBD1 covers 9 bases. This CDR3 comprises 16 residues. CDR1 is SGHVS, CDR2 FQNEAQ, per germline. Trimming removed 4 bases from V and 4 bases from J; junction bases left unmatched: 10. CDR3 loop: CASSSPRTGAGTEAFF. Here the CDR3 DNA reads TGTGCCAGCAGCTCCCCCAGGACAGGGGCAGGCACTGAAGCTTTCTTT.

The chain employs TRBV21-1 and TRBJ1-1; no DNA check was done on the table's D call, TRBD1. TRBV21-1 is a pseudogene. The CDR3 contains 16 residues. CDR3 nucleotides: TGTGCCAGCAGCAAAGTCCAGGGGATTATGAGAACTGAAGCTTTCTTT. The encoded protein is CASSKVQGIMRTEAFF.

This clone was observed once. The CDR3: CASRLGQVQYNEQFF. As DNA, the CDR3 is TGTGCCAGCAGGCTAGGACAGGTACAATACAATGAGCAGTTCTTC. This sequence joins TRBV6-5 and TRBJ2-1; 7 nucleotides line up with TRBD1. The CDR3 extends over 15 amino acids. V was clipped by 6 bases and J by 4 bases; unmatched bases: 9. Germline-derived CDR1 and CDR2 are MNHEY and SVGAGI.

The rearrangement links TRBV6-6 to TRBJ2-1; 8 nucleotides match TRBD1. V dropped 7 bases and J dropped 2; count of bases not matched to a gene: 7. This CDR3 contains 15 residues. Germline lookup yields CDR1 MNHNY and CDR2 SVGAGI (reference sequence). This chain's CDR3 is CASKTNRGAYNEQFF. The DNA for the CDR3 is TGTGCCAGCAAGACGAACAGGGGGGCCTACAATGAGCAGTTCTTC.